The 27 T cell receptor beta chains listed next were all sequenced from one sample in a study of T cell responses to AZD1222 COVID-19 vaccine. Data came from immunoSEQ multiplex PCR; TCRdb stores just in-frame clones and leaves some out. This table has fewer than 90,000 clones, 90% to 95% appearing once. The material was peripheral blood, obtained 28 days after the second AZD1222 dose. Receptor source: an adult who received the AZD1222 COVID-19 vaccine.

This chain joins TRBV5-6 and TRBJ1-2; maybe TRBD1 (6 bases). Germline CDR1 SGHDT, CDR2 YYEEEE. Trimming pared 4 bases from V and 4 bases from J, leaving 20 bases between. The CDR3 runs to 16 residues. The CDR3 sequence is CASSETGEGWAYGYTF. CDR3 in DNA: TGTGCCAGCAGCGAGACAGGAGAGGGCTGGGCCTATGGCTACACCTTC.

The chain carries TRBV11-2 and TRBJ2-7; tentative D call: TRBD1 (5 bases). The CDR3 totals 14 residues. V lost 5 bases and J lost 4, with 15 bases in between. The germline V gene has CDR1 SGHAT and CDR2 FQNNGV. CDR3 DNA sequence: TGTGCCAGCAGCCGTTCAGGGTCGGATTACGAGCAGTACTTC. The encoded protein is CASSRSGSDYEQYF.

V usage is TRBV2 and J usage is TRBJ2-7; 9 bases match TRBD1. J gave up 5 bases and V 6 bases, and 5 bases lay outside the gene matches. CDR1 SNHLY and CDR2 FYNNEI come from the germline V gene. The CDR3 consists of 13 residues. The CDR3 DNA is TGTGCCAGCAGAGAGGACAGGGGTGACGAGCAGTACTTC. Its protein product is CASREDRGDEQYF.

This clone was seen just once. The CDR3 reads CASRKQGLNTEAFF. CDR3 DNA: TGTGCCAGCAGGAAACAGGGCTTGAACACTGAAGCTTTCTTT. V gene TRBV2 combines with J gene TRBJ1-1; D perhaps matches TRBD1 (6 bases). Trimming left V 6 bases short and J 0 bases short, with 11 bases between. The CDR3 is 14 amino acids. The germline V gene has CDR1 SNHLY and CDR2 FYNNEI.

This clone was found once. Other DNA sequences within the sample encode an identical CDR3. The chain uses TRBV5-1 and TRBJ1-1; D is unclear. CDR3 length: 11 residues. CDR1 and CDR2 from the germline V gene are SGHRS and YFSETQ. V lost 8 bases to trimming and J lost 0 bases, with 5 bases between them. The CDR3 region has the DNA TGCGCCAGTTCCTTGAACACTGAAGCTTTCTTT. It is translated as CASSLNTEAFF.

The V and J genes are TRBV5-1 and TRBJ1-3; D call uncertain. The V end was cut by 0 bases, the J end by 2 bases, with 12 bases between. The CDR3 totals 16 residues. Germline assignment: CDR1 SGHRS and CDR2 YFSETQ. CDR3: CASSLAMVFAGNTIYF. The CDR3 nucleotides read TGCGCCAGCAGCTTGGCTATGGTCTTTGCTGGAAACACCATATATTTT.

The chain couples TRBV6-1 to TRBJ1-5; 10 nucleotides line up with TRBD1. With 2 bases clipped from V and 2 bases from J, the junction kept 9 bases outside the gene matches. This CDR3 is built from 18 residues. From germline, CDR1 is MNHNS and CDR2 SASEGT. The CDR3 protein is CASSEPGQGVSGNQPQHF. In DNA form, the CDR3 reads TGTGCCAGCAGTGAACCCGGACAGGGGGTAAGTGGCAATCAGCCCCAGCATTTT.

V and J are TRBV5-1 and TRBJ2-1, with 13 positions matching TRBD2. Germline CDR1 and CDR2: SGHRS and YFSETQ. This CDR3 has 15 amino acids. V was pared by 7 bases and J by 4 bases, with 5 bases of the junction left unmatched. The DNA of the CDR3 is TGCGCCAGCCTACCGACTAGCGGGAGGTACAATGAGCAGTTCTTC. The encoded protein is CASLPTSGRYNEQFF.

This clone occurred once. The V and J genes are TRBV6-1 and TRBJ2-5, with D possibly called TRBD1 or TRBD2 (5 bases each). Trimming pared 1 base from V and 2 bases from J, leaving 11 bases between. There are 15 residues in the CDR3. Germline assignment: CDR1 MNHNS and CDR2 SASEGT. The CDR3 reads CASSEGPGPQETQYF. The CDR3, as DNA: TGTGCCAGCAGTGAAGGCCCGGGACCTCAAGAGACCCAGTACTTC.

The chain recombines TRBV21-1 with TRBJ2-1; the D call of TRBD1 is as the table states it, not checked on the DNA. TRBV21-1 is a pseudogene locus. CDR3 length: 14 residues. The DNA for the CDR3 is TGTGCCAGCACTACAGGGGTCTCCTACAATGAGCAGTTCTTC. Translation: CASTTGVSYNEQFF.

The chain uses TRBV2 and TRBJ2-1; D is perhaps TRBD1 (6 bases). CDR3 length equals 15 residues. Germline V lookup: CDR1 SNHLY, CDR2 FYNNEI. Trimming pared 7 bases from V and 7 bases from J, leaving 20 bases between. The CDR3 bases are TGTGCCAGCAACTTAGACAGGCTGCCCGGGAATGAGCAGTTCTTC. Translation: CASNLDRLPGNEQFF. The full variable domain, its missing parts supplied by reference TRBV2 and TRBJ2-1, is EPEVTQTPSHQVTQMGQEVILRCVPISNHLYFYWYRQILGQKVEFLVSFYNNEISEKSEIFDDQFSVERPDGSNFTLKIRSTKLEDSAMYFCASNLDRLPGNEQFFGPGTRLTVL.

The V gene is TRBV19, the J gene TRBJ1-2, with TRBD1 matching 7 bases. Germline CDR1 and CDR2: LNHDA and SQIVND (reference sequence). The CDR3 contains 15 residues. J gave up 5 bases and V 6 bases, and 12 bases lay outside the gene matches. CDR3 in amino acids: CASRGLGTEDYGYTF. The CDR3 bases are TGTGCCAGTAGAGGATTAGGGACAGAAGATTATGGCTACACCTTC.

The sample holds one count of this clone. The V gene is TRBV4-1, the J gene TRBJ2-2; the match to TRBD2 covers 12 bases. Germline lookup yields CDR1 MGHRA and CDR2 YSYEKL. V was clipped by 2 bases and J by 7 bases; unmatched bases: 8. This CDR3 spans 17 amino acids. CDR3 residues: CASSQPRLAGDSGELFF. The CDR3 DNA reads TGCGCCAGCAGCCAACCCAGACTAGCGGGGGATAGCGGGGAGCTGTTTTTT.

The chain carries TRBV27 and TRBJ1-4; TRBD1 matches at 7 bases. The V and J ends lost 6 bases and 4 bases, in that order; junction bases with no gene match: 8. CDR1 and CDR2 (germline): MNHEY, SMNVEV (reference sequence). The CDR3 contains 15 residues. DNA of the CDR3: TGTGCCAGCAGATCCCCCGCAGGGGGTAATGAAAAACTGTTTTTT. Its translation: CASRSPAGGNEKLFF.

The chain carries TRBV6-5 and TRBJ1-2; 9 nucleotides line up with TRBD1. V trimming: 7 bases; J trimming: 7 bases; junction bases outside the gene matches: 10. The CDR3 contains 14 residues. Looked up from germline, CDR1 is MNHEY and CDR2 is SVGAGI. CDR3 DNA: TGTGCCAGCAACCCAGTACAGGGGGCCCTTGGCTACACCTTC. This sequence encodes CASNPVQGALGYTF.

This clone turned up a few times. This chain joins TRBV14 and TRBJ2-7; tentatively, D is TRBD1 or TRBD2 (5 bases each). V lost 4 bases and J lost 4, with 14 bases in between. Germline values: CDR1 SGHDN, CDR2 FVKESK. This CDR3 contains 14 residues. CDR3 amino acids: CASSPLWGTYEQYF. The CDR3, as DNA: TGTGCCAGCAGCCCTCTATGGGGGACGTACGAGCAGTACTTC.

This clone was observed once. This rearrangement joins TRBV5-1 to TRBJ2-2; D is unresolved. Germline V gene sequence: CDR1 SGHRS, CDR2 YFSETQ. Deletions cut 3 bases from V and 4 bases from J, with 10 bases between. This CDR3 contains 14 residues. In nucleotides, the CDR3 is TGCGCCAGCAGCTCGGTGGTGTCCACCGGGGAGCTGTTTTTT. The encoded protein is CASSSVVSTGELFF.

The chain carries TRBV5-1 and TRBJ2-7; D not certain. The CDR3 totals 16 residues. Germline V gene sequence: CDR1 SGHRS, CDR2 YFSETQ. The V and J ends lost 5 bases and 0 bases respectively, with 18 bases between them. Written as DNA, the CDR3 is TGCGCCAGCAGGCCTACGCCCGGGTTTAGCTCCTACGAGCAGTACTTC. This codes for CASRPTPGFSSYEQYF.

V usage is TRBV27 and J usage is TRBJ1-6; D is perhaps TRBD1 (6 bases). The ends were cut back, 6 bases at V and 14 bases at J, with 17 bases in the middle. The CDR3 extends over 13 amino acids. Per germline, CDR1 MNHEY and CDR2 SMNVEV (reference sequence). This CDR3 reads CASSQRTGMALHF. In DNA form, the CDR3 reads TGTGCCAGCAGCCAACGTACAGGGATGGCCCTCCACTTT.

V and J are TRBV12-3 or TRBV12-4 and TRBJ1-2; the D is unclear. V was shortened by 0 bases and J by 7 bases, with 9 bases between the two germline ends. The CDR3 runs to 13 residues. CDR3 protein: CASSLAGRSGYTF. DNA for the CDR3: TGTGCCAGCAGTTTAGCGGGGAGGAGTGGCTACACCTTC.

This chain connects TRBV19 to TRBJ2-2; 7 bases map to TRBD2. Germline CDR1 is LNHDA and CDR2 is SQIVND (reference sequence). Trimming removed 2 bases from V and 2 bases from J; junction bases left unmatched: 2. This CDR3 spans 15 amino acids. DNA of the CDR3: TGTGCCAGTAGTATAAGCGGGGTCAACACCGGGGAGCTGTTTTTT. Residues: CASSISGVNTGELFF. The complete variable domain, with remaining parts taken from reference TRBV19 and TRBJ2-2, reads DGGITQSPKYLFRKEGQNVTLSCEQNLNHDAMYWYRQDPGQGLRLIYYSQIVNDFQKGDIAEGYSVSREKKESFPLTVTSAQKNPTAFYLCASSISGVNTGELFFGEGSRLTVL.

This clone was observed a handful of times. This sequence joins TRBV2 and TRBJ1-1; weak D call: TRBD1 (6 bases). The CDR3 has 14 amino acids. In germline, CDR1 is SNHLY, CDR2 FYNNEI. Between the trimmed V and J ends, which lost 5 bases and 4 bases, there was a span of 14 bases. This CDR3 is CASSPEGGGTEAFF. The CDR3 DNA reads as TGTGCCAGCAGTCCCGAGGGGGGAGGCACTGAAGCTTTCTTT.

This clone has only a few counts. The chain links TRBV10-3 to TRBJ2-1; the match to TRBD2 covers 11 bases. V lost 10 bases to trimming and J lost 2 bases; unmatched junction nucleotides: 10. The germline CDR1 and CDR2 sequences are ENHRY and SYGVKD. The CDR3 spans 16 residues. The CDR3 coding sequence is TGTGCCACAGGATCCGTAGCGGGAGGGACCTACAATGAGCAGTTCTTC. As protein: CATGSVAGGTYNEQFF.

The chain employs TRBV7-9 and TRBJ1-1; weak D call: TRBD1 (6 bases). Germline V lookup: CDR1 SEHNR, CDR2 FQNEAQ (reference sequence). This CDR3 has 14 amino acids. V was clipped by 3 bases and J by 5 bases, with 13 bases between them. Here the CDR3 DNA reads TGTGCCAGCAGCTTGACAGGAGTCAGGACTGAAGCTTTCTTT. Translated: CASSLTGVRTEAFF.

The chain carries TRBV28 and TRBJ1-1; D gene uncertain. The CDR3 has 12 amino acids. Trimming pared 1 base from V and 2 bases from J, leaving 2 bases between. CDR1 MDHEN and CDR2 SYDVKM come from the germline V gene. The CDR3 reads CASSLSNTEAFF. The CDR3 bases are TGTGCCAGCAGTTTATCAAACACTGAAGCTTTCTTT.

The rearrangement links TRBV27 to TRBJ2-3; 7 positions match TRBD2. The CDR3 extends over 17 amino acids. The V gene end was trimmed by 5 bases and the J gene end by 3 bases; junction bases not matched to a gene: 14. From germline, CDR1 is MNHEY and CDR2 SMNVEV (reference sequence). The CDR3 here is CASSRKKGGSTTDTQYF. DNA for the CDR3: TGTGCCAGCAGTCGTAAGAAGGGCGGGAGTACTACAGATACGCAGTATTTT.

CDR3 amino acids: CASSPPVASGSSYNEQFF. CDR3 coding DNA: TGTGCCAGCAGCCCCCCGGTGGCTAGCGGCAGCTCCTACAATGAGCAGTTCTTC. This chain links TRBV9 with TRBJ2-1, with 7 bases matching TRBD2. After removal of 4 bases from V and 0 bases from J, the junction contained 13 bases not matched to a gene. CDR1 and CDR2 (germline): SGDLS, YYNGEE. CDR3 length equals 18 residues.